This T cell receptor beta chain appears in the sequencing data of a study of regulatory T cells in long-lasting Graves disease. Study results and limitations: Persistent Graves' patients showed less TCR diversity than newly diagnosed ones. Persistent cases favored TRBV28, TRBJ1-2 and TRBJ2-5.

The V gene lost 4 bases and the J gene lost 0 bases, with 10 bases spanning the gap. The CDR3 extends over 14 amino acids. The time point: newly diagnosed GD, antithyroid drugs for less than 3 months. From PBMCs, RNA was extracted and then used to make the TCR library. Graves' disease diagnoses followed American Thyroid Association guidelines. As to this clonotype: Its antigen is unidentified. Given a much more abundant clone one base away, this may be a read error.

For TCR beta, libraries came from iRepertoire HTBI primers and Arm-PCR of CDR3 regions. In TCRdb, the multiplex PCR reads were re-called with MiXCR into one record per CDR3 protein. The profile covers about 610,000 distinct CDR3 sequences, with around 15% appearing a single time and 12% taken by the ten largest. The same specimen was also included in a second study, on T cells in Graves' hyperthyroidism and ophthalmopathy. That paper notes: Model-based prediction identified ophthalmopathy a median roughly six months prior to its onset.

The rearrangement uses TRBV12-3 or TRBV12-4 and TRBJ2-7; D is perhaps TRBD1 (5 bases). The sequenced sample was peripheral blood mononuclear cells (PBMCs), obtained at new diagnosis, from a patient treated with antithyroid drugs. The clonotype originates from a young man with Graves disease. The DNA for the CDR3 is TGTGCCAGCAGTTGCAGGGAAAGCTCCTACGAGCAGTACTTC. Amino acids: CASSCRESSYEQYF.